The sample holds a few counts of the clone carrying this T cell receptor (beta chain). Its antigen is unknown. Repertoires were generated with immunoSEQ multiplex PCR, while TCRdb's copy carries only in-frame clones and drops some. Of tens of thousands of clones listed, over 75% were seen once; the top ten hold approximately 19%. These data originate in a study of identifying expanded T cells in peripheral blood. Overall study findings and caveats: Approximately two-week clone count variance significantly increased as total template count grew.

The CDR3 loop spans 15 amino acids. Trimming removed 5 bases at V and 4 bases at J, with 17 bases between. Germline values: CDR1 LNHDA, CDR2 SQIVND (reference sequence). The sequenced sample was blood. The V and J genes are TRBV19 and TRBJ1-2; D possibly corresponds to TRBD1 (5 bases). The TCR sequence derives from a person aged 18 to 70 in good health. Here the CDR3 DNA reads TGTGCCAGTAGTTCGCAGGACACCTCTAGCTATGGCTACACCTTC. Amino acid sequence: CASSSQDTSSYGYTF.